The text below deals with one T cell receptor beta chain. The antigen is unknown. The entry originates in a study of beta chain features in type 1 diabetes. Study-wide results and caveats: Type 1 diabetes patients had moderately but significantly shorter TCRB CDR3s in all four CD4+ subsets.

The sequenced template was cDNA made from the entire isolated RNA. Some clones are missing from TCRdb's copy, which holds only in-frame ones; the method was immunoSEQ multiplex PCR. Of roughly 240,000 clones in the sample, approximately 24% were seen once. The V gene lost 2 bases and the J gene lost 4 bases, with 15 bases spanning the gap. Germline V gene sequence: CDR1 SGHRS, CDR2 YFSETQ. The CDR3 extends over 15 amino acids. The chain couples TRBV5-1 to TRBJ1-2; weak D call: TRBD1 (5 bases). The TCR comes from a woman in her thirties with type 1 diabetes. Sequencing was carried out using naive CD4+ T cells from blood. In DNA form, the CDR3 reads TGCGCCAGCAGCTTTAAGGGGCCACCCGGCTATGGCTACACCTTC. This gives the protein CASSFKGPPGYGYTF. Complete variable domain (other parts from reference TRBV5-1 and TRBJ1-2): KAGVTQTPRYLIKTRGQQVTLSCSPISGHRSVSWYQQTPGQGLQFLFEYFSETQRNKGNFPGRFSGRQFSNSRSEMNVSTLELGDSALYLCASSFKGPPGYGYTFGSGTRLTVV.